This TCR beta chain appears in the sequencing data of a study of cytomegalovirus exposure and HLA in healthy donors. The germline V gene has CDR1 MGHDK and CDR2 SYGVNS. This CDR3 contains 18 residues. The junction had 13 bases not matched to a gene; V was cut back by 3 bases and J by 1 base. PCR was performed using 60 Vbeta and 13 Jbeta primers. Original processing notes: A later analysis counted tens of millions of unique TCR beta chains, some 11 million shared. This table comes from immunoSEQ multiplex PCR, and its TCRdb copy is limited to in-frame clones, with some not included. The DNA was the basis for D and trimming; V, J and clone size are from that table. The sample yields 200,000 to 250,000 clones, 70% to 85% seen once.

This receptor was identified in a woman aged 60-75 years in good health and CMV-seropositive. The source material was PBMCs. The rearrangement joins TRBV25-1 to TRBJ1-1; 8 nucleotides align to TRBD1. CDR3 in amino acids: CASSEGVGRGRGNTEAFF. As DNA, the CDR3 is TGTGCCAGCAGTGAGGGGGTGGGCAGGGGGCGCGGGAACACTGAAGCTTTCTTT. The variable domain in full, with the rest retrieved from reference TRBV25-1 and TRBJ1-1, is EADIYQTPRYLVIGTGKKITLECSQTMGHDKMYWYQQDPGMELHLIHYSYGVNSTEKGDLSSESTVSRIRTEHFPLTLESARPSHTSQYLCASSEGVGRGRGNTEAFFGQGTRLTVV.